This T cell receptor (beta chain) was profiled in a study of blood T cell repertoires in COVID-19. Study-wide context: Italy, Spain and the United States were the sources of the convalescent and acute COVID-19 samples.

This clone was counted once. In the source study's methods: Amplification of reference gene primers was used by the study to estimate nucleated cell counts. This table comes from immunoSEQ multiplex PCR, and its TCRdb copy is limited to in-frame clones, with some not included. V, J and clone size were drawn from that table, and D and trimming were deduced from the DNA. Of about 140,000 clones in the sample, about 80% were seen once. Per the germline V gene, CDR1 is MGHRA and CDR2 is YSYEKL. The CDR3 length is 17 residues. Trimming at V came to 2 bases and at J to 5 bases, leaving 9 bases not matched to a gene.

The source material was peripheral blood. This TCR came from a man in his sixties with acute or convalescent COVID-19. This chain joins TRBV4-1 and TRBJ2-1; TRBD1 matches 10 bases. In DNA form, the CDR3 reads TGCGCCAGCAGCCAACGGCTTGGGACAGGGGCAGACAATGAGCAGTTCTTC. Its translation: CASSQRLGTGADNEQFF.